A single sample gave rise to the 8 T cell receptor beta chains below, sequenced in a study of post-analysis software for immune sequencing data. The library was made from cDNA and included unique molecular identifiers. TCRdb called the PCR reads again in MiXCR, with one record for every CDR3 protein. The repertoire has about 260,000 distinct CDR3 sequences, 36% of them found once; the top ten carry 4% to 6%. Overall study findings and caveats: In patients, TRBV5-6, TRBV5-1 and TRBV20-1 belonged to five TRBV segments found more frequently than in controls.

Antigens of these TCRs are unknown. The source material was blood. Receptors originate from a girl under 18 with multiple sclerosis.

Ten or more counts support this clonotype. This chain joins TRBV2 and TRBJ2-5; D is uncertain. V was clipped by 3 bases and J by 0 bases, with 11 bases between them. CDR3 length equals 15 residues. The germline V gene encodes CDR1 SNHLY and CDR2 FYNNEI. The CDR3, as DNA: TGTGCCAGCAGTGACAGAAGTACGTACCAAGAGACCCAGTACTTC. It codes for CASSDRSTYQETQYF.

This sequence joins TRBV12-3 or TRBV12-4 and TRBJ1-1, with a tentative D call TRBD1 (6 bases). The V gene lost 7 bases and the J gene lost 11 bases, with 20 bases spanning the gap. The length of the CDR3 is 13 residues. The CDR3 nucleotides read TGTGCCAGCACTCCCAGCCGGGGGCCTGGGGCTTTCTTT. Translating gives CASTPSRGPGAFF.

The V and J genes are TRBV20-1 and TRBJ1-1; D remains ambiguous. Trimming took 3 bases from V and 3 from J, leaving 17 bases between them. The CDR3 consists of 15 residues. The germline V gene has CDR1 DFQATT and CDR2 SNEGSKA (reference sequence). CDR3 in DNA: TGCAGTGCTAGCGCAATGGGAGGGCGGGACACTGAAGCTTTCTTT. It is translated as CSASAMGGRDTEAFF.

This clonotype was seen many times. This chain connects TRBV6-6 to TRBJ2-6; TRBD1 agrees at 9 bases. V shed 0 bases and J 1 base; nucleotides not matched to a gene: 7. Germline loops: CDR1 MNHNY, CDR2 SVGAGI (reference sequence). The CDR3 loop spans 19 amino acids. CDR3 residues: CASSYSPGQGGSGANVLTF. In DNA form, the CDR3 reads TGTGCCAGCAGTTACTCACCGGGACAGGGCGGATCTGGGGCCAACGTCCTGACTTTC.

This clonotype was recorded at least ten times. The CDR3 spells CASSYSGSAGTQYF. The CDR3, as DNA: TGTGCCAGCAGTTACTCCGGGTCCGCGGGGACGCAGTATTTT. The chain has TRBV6-5 and TRBJ2-3, with D possibly being TRBD2 (6 bases). Trimming shortened V by 0 bases and J by 9 bases, and 13 bases separated the two germline ends. This CDR3 comprises 14 residues. CDR1 and CDR2 from the germline V gene are MNHEY and SVGAGI.

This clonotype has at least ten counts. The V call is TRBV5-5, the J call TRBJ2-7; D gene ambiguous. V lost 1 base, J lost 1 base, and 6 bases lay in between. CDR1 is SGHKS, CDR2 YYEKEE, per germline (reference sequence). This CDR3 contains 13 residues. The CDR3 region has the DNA TGTGCCAGCAGCTTGTTTCAGTCCTACGAGCAGTACTTC. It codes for CASSLFQSYEQYF.

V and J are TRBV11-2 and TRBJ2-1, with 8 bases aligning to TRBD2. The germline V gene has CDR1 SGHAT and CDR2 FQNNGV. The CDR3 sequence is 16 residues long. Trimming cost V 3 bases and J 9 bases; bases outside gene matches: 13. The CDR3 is CASSLFSGTAAGEQFF. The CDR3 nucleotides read TGTGCCAGCAGCTTGTTTAGCGGGACCGCCGCGGGTGAGCAGTTCTTC.

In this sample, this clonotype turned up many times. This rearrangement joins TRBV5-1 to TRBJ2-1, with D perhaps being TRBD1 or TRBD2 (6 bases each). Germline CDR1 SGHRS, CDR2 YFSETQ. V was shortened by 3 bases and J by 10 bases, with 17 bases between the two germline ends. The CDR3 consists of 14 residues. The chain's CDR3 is CASSSTGAPWEQFF. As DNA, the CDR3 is TGCGCCAGCAGCTCCACGGGGGCGCCCTGGGAGCAGTTCTTC. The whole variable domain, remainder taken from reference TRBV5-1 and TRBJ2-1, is KAGVTQTPRYLIKTRGQQVTLSCSPISGHRSVSWYQQTPGQGLQFLFEYFSETQRNKGNFPGRFSGRQFSNSRSEMNVSTLELGDSALYLCASSSTGAPWEQFFGPGTRLTVL.